These 11 T cell receptor beta chains came from one sample sequenced in a study of beta chain features in type 1 diabetes. Their cognate antigens are unknown. cDNA synthesis used the whole RNA isolate, giving expressed TCRB sequences. Profiled with immunoSEQ multiplex PCR; TCRdb holds only in-frame clones, not every one. The table shows 500,000 to 850,000 clones, with about 14% occurring only once. Study-level points and caveats: A moderate, significant TCRB CDR3 shortening appeared in type 1 diabetes across four CD4+ subsets.

Sequenced material: naive CD4+ T cells from blood. The receptors stem from a young man with type 1 diabetes.

V gene TRBV7-2 combines with J gene TRBJ2-1; 11 nucleotides line up with TRBD1. This CDR3 spans 16 amino acids. Per the germline V gene, CDR1 is SGHTA and CDR2 is FQGNSA. V lost 0 bases to trimming and J lost 7 bases; unmatched junction nucleotides: 5. The CDR3 region is CASSLAIGTGGNEQFF. The CDR3 DNA sequence: TGTGCCAGCAGCTTAGCAATTGGGACAGGGGGAAATGAGCAGTTCTTC. The full variable domain, its missing parts supplied by reference TRBV7-2 and TRBJ2-1, is GAGVSQSPSNKVTEKGKDVELRCDPISGHTALYWYRQSLGQGLEFLIYFQGNSAPDKSGLPSDRFSAERTGGSVSTLTIQRTQQEDSAVYLCASSLAIGTGGNEQFFGPGTRLTVL.

In this sample, this clone turned up once. This chain uses TRBV9 with TRBJ2-5; 10 nucleotides align to TRBD2. Germline V gives CDR1 SGDLS, CDR2 YYNGEE. Trimming cost V 0 bases and J 5 bases; bases outside gene matches: 7. The CDR3 runs 16 residues. The chain's CDR3 is CASSVGASGGAETQYF. The CDR3 nucleotides read TGTGCCAGCAGCGTAGGAGCGAGCGGGGGGGCGGAGACCCAGTACTTC.

The genes are TRBV4-2 and TRBJ1-6, with unresolved D. Looked up from germline, CDR1 is LGHNA and CDR2 is YNFKEQ. Deletions cut 1 base from V and 4 bases from J, with 14 bases between. CDR3 length: 17 amino acids. The DNA for the CDR3 is TGTGCCAGCAGCCAAGCTTCTCTTAGGGAATATAATTCACCCCTCCACTTT. Translating it yields CASSQASLREYNSPLHF.

This clone has only one observation. J is TRBJ1-5 and V is TRBV28, with D uncertain. Trimming took off 6 bases at V and 2 bases at J, with 17 bases between the two ends. The CDR3 loop spans 16 amino acids. Germline V lookup: CDR1 MDHEN, CDR2 SYDVKM. CDR3 nucleotides: TGTGCCAGCAGCCCCCGGACCTTGCGGGGCAATCAGCCCCAGCATTTT. This translates into CASSPRTLRGNQPQHF.

The genes are TRBV4-2 and TRBJ2-3, with 9 bases lining up with TRBD2. Losses at the gene ends were 6 bases for V and 2 bases for J; bases not matched to a gene: 6. This CDR3 comprises 15 residues. Per germline, CDR1 LGHNA and CDR2 YNFKEQ. The CDR3 bases are TGTGCCAGCAGACCTAGCGGGGAGCCCACAGATACGCAGTATTTT. Protein: CASRPSGEPTDTQYF.

A few counts support this clone. The chain's CDR3 is CASSFDPVGQGYEQYF. The CDR3 region has the DNA TGCGCCAGCAGCTTCGACCCCGTTGGACAGGGCTACGAGCAGTACTTC. The chain recombines TRBV5-1 with TRBJ2-7; TRBD1 aligns across 8 bases. V lost 2 bases and J lost 3; bases outside the gene matches: 10. The CDR3 contains 16 residues. Germline CDR1 SGHRS, CDR2 YFSETQ.

This clone was detected only a few times. V gene TRBV7-2 combines with J gene TRBJ2-5, with D tentatively TRBD2 (5 bases). There are 13 residues in the CDR3. V lost 8 bases to trimming and J lost 4 bases, with 14 bases between them. The V gene's germline CDR1 is SGHTA and CDR2 FQGNSA. CDR3 sequence reads: CASEGSVGETQYF. Written as DNA, the CDR3 is TGTGCCAGCGAGGGAAGTGTTGGAGAGACCCAGTACTTC.

This clone was picked up a small number of times. The V gene is TRBV10-3, the J gene TRBJ2-6; no firm D call. The CDR3 consists of 15 residues. In germline, CDR1 is ENHRY, CDR2 SYGVKD. Trimming took 4 bases from V and 4 from J, leaving 11 bases between them. The CDR3 sequence: CAISALAGGANVLTF. CDR3 in DNA: TGTGCCATCAGTGCTCTCGCTGGCGGGGCCAACGTCCTGACTTTC.

This clone was picked up a small number of times. This CDR3 reads CASRGSGGLPEQFF. The CDR3 DNA follows: TGTGCCAGCAGAGGAAGCGGGGGATTACCTGAGCAGTTCTTC. J is TRBJ2-1 and V is TRBV7-2, with 8 positions matching TRBD2. The CDR3 consists of 14 residues. J was trimmed by 9 bases and V by 6 bases; bases with no gene match: 10. Germline loops: CDR1 SGHTA, CDR2 FQGNSA.

This clone was counted between two and nine times. The V and J genes are TRBV7-3 and TRBJ1-1; D uncertain. The V end was cut by 5 bases, the J end by 1 base, with 5 bases between. This CDR3 has 12 amino acids. Germline-derived CDR1 and CDR2 are SGHTA and FQGTGA. The CDR3 DNA reads TGTGCCAGCAGCGGAAAGAACACTGAAGCTTTCTTT. This codes for CASSGKNTEAFF.

This chain connects TRBV4-3 to TRBJ2-4, with a tentative D call TRBD1 (5 bases). V dropped 0 bases and J dropped 12 bases, with 18 bases sitting between them. The germline gives CDR1 LGHNA, CDR2 YSLEER. The CDR3 has 15 residues. CDR3 sequence: CASSQDQGGHTAQYF. In nucleotides, the CDR3 is TGCGCCAGCAGCCAAGATCAGGGTGGCCATACGGCTCAGTACTTC.